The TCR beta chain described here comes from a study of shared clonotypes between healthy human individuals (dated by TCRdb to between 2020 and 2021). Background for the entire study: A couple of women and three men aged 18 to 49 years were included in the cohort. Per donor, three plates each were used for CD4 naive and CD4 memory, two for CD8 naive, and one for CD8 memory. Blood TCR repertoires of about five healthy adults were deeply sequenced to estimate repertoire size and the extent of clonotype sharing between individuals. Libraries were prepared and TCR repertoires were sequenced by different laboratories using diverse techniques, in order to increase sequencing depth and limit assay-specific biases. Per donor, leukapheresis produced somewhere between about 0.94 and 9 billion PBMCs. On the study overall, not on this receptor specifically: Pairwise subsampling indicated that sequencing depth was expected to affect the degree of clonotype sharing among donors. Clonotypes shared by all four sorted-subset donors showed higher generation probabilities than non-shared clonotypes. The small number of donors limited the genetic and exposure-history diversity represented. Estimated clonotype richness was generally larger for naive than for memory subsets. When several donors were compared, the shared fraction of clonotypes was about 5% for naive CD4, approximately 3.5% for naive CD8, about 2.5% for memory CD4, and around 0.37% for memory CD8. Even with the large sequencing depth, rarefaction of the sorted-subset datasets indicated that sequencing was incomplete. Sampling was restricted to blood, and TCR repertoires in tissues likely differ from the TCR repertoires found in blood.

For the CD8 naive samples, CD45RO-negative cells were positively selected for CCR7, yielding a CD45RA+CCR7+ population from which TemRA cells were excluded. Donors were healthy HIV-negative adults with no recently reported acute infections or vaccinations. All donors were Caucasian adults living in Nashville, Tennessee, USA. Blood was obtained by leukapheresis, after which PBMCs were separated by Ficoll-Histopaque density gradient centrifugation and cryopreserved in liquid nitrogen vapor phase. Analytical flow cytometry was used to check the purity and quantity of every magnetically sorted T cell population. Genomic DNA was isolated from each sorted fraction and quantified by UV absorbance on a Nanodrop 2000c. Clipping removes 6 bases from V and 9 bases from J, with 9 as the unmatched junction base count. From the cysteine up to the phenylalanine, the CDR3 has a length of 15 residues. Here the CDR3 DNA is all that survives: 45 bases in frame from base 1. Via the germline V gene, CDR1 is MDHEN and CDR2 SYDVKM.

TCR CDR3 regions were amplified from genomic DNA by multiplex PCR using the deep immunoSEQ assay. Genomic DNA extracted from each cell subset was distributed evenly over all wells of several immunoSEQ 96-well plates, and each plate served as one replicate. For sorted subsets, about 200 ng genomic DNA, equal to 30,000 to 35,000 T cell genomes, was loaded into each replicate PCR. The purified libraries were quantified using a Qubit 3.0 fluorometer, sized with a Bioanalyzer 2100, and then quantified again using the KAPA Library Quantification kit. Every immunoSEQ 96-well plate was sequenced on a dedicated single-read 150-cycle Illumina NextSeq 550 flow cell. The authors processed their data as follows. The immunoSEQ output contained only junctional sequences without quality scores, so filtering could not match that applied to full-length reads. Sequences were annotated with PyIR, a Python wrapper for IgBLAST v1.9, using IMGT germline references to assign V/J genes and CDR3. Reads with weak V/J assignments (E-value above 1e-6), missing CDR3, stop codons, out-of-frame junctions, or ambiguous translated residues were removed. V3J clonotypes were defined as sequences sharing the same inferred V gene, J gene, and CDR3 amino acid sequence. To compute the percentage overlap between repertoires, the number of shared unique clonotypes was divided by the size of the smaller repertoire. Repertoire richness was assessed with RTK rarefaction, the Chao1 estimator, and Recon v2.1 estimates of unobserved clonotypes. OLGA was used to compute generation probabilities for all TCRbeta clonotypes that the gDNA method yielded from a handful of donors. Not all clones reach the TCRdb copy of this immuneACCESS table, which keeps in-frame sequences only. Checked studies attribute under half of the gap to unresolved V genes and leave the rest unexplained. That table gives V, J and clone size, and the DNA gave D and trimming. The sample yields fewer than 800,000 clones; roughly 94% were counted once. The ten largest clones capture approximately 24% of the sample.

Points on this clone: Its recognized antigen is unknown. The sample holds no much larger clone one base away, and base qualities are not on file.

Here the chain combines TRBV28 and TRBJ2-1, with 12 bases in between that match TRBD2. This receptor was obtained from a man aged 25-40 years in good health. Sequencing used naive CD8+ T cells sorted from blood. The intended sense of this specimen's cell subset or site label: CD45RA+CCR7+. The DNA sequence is TGTGCCAGCAGATCTCTAGCGGGAGGGCCGAGTGAGCAGTTCTTC. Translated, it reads CASRSLAGGPSEQFF.